What follows are 16 T cell receptor beta chains derived from one specimen sequenced in a study of cytotoxic CD8 clonotypes in ibrutinib-treated CLL. Profiling relied on immunoSEQ multiplex PCR, and the TCRdb table lists in-frame clones only, not all of them. The sample consists of approximately 32,000 clones, about 50% of them appearing once. The sample here was PBMCs, taken before ibrutinib treatment. These receptor sequences come from a human donor with chronic lymphocytic leukemia.

CDR3 region: CASGRDLDGTIYF. In DNA form, the CDR3 reads TGTGCCAGCGGGAGGGACCTGGACGGCACCATATATTTT. This rearrangement joins TRBV14 to TRBJ1-3, with a weak D call TRBD1 (5 bases). Deletions cut 8 bases from V and 9 bases from J, with 17 bases between. CDR1 is SGHDN and CDR2 is FVKESK in the germline V gene. The CDR3 loop spans 13 amino acids.

The rearrangement uses TRBV6-5 and TRBJ1-1; weak D call: TRBD1 (5 bases). Trimming removed 2 bases at V and 4 bases at J, with 8 bases between. Germline V gene data show CDR1 as MNHEY and CDR2 as SVGAGI. This CDR3 has 13 amino acids. The CDR3 region has the DNA TGTGCCAGCAGTTACGGGGGAGGCACTGAAGCTTTCTTT. Amino acid sequence: CASSYGGGTEAFF.

This clone was recorded a few times. The chain uses TRBV7-6 and TRBJ2-3; the D call may be TRBD1 or TRBD2 (5 bases each). The CDR3 spans 12 residues. Germline CDR1 SGHVS, CDR2 FNYEAQ. The V and J ends lost 6 bases and 4 bases respectively, with 8 bases between them. The CDR3: CASSPGPDTQYF. The CDR3, as DNA: TGTGCCAGCAGTCCGGGACCAGATACGCAGTATTTT.

The chain is built from TRBV5-4 and TRBJ2-7; 8 bases match TRBD1. The length of the CDR3 is 14 residues. Trimming removed 5 bases from V and 3 bases from J; junction bases left unmatched: 7. Germline V gene lookup returns CDR1 SGHNT and CDR2 YYREEE (reference sequence). The CDR3 DNA is TGTGCCAGCAGTCCCGGACAGGGTAGCTACGAGCAGTACTTC. Translated: CASSPGQGSYEQYF. Together with reference TRBV5-4 and TRBJ2-7, the CDR3 gives the full variable domain: ETGVTQSPTHLIKTRGQQVTLRCSSQSGHNTVSWYQQALGQGPQFIFQYYREEENGRGNFPPRFSGLQFPNYSSELNVNALELDDSALYLCASSPGQGSYEQYFGPGTRLTVT.

The chain couples TRBV18 to TRBJ1-4; TRBD1 agrees at 8 bases. V lost 6 bases to trimming and J lost 8 bases; unmatched junction nucleotides: 11. Germline V lookup: CDR1 KGHSH, CDR2 LQKENI. This CDR3 contains 15 residues. For the CDR3, the DNA is TGTGCCAGCTCCACAGCCGGGACAGGAGGGGAAAAACTGTTTTTT. Encoded protein: CASSTAGTGGEKLFF. The full variable domain, rest sourced from reference TRBV18 and TRBJ1-4, is NAGVMQNPRHLVRRRGQEARLRCSPMKGHSHVYWYRQLPEEGLKFMVYLQKENIIDESGMPKERFSAEFPKEGPSILRIQQVVRGDSAAYFCASSTAGTGGEKLFFGSGTQLSVL.

In regard to this clone: Compared with germline, one end of the junction differs, possibly owing to a read error. The chain has TRBV7-9 and TRBJ2-7; D remains ambiguous. This CDR3 contains 12 residues. Per germline, CDR1 SEHNR and CDR2 FQNEAQ (reference sequence). The CDR3 region is CASSSEDRVPLF. The CDR3 DNA reads as TGTGCCAGCAGCTCCGAAGACCGGGTTCCGCTCTTC.

This clone was counted only a few times. The chain employs TRBV4-1 and TRBJ1-1; 8 nucleotides line up with TRBD1. Germline lookup yields CDR1 MGHRA and CDR2 YSYEKL. This CDR3 spans 18 amino acids. With V trimmed by 0 bases and J by 4 bases, 13 bases remained unmatched. The CDR3 is CASSQDPDDRGESTEAFF. The CDR3 nucleotides are TGCGCCAGCAGCCAAGACCCAGACGACAGGGGAGAATCCACTGAAGCTTTCTTT.

The chain carries TRBV2 and TRBJ1-2; possible D gene TRBD1, 6 bases. V dropped 6 bases and J dropped 8 bases, with 16 bases sitting between them. This CDR3 has 13 amino acids. Germline V gives CDR1 SNHLY, CDR2 FYNNEI. CDR3 sequence (DNA): TGTGCCAGCAGAGACTTGACAGGCTACGGCTACACCTTC. This translates into CASRDLTGYGYTF. The variable domain in full, completed from reference TRBV2 and TRBJ1-2, reads EPEVTQTPSHQVTQMGQEVILRCVPISNHLYFYWYRQILGQKVEFLVSFYNNEISEKSEIFDDQFSVERPDGSNFTLKIRSTKLEDSAMYFCASRDLTGYGYTFGSGTRLTVV.

This clone has only a few counts. The V and J genes are TRBV11-3 and TRBJ2-1; D remains ambiguous. CDR1 SGHNT and CDR2 YENEEA come from the germline V gene. CDR3 length: 13 residues. V was clipped by 2 bases and J by 4 bases, with 6 bases between them. This chain's CDR3 is CASSLNGYNEQFF. CDR3 nucleotides: TGTGCCAGCAGCTTAAACGGTTACAATGAGCAGTTCTTC.

The V and J genes are TRBV6-5 and TRBJ2-5; no reliable D call. CDR3 length equals 13 residues. Per germline, CDR1 MNHEY and CDR2 SVGAGI. V was trimmed by 5 bases and J by 9 bases, leaving 16 bases between them. CDR3 in amino acids: CASSQRVTPPQYF. Here the CDR3 DNA reads TGTGCCAGCAGTCAAAGGGTGACCCCACCCCAGTACTTC.

This clone appeared a few times. The chain carries TRBV7-3 and TRBJ1-6, with D possibly matching TRBD1 (5 bases). The CDR3 is 16 amino acids. V was pared by 5 bases and J by 10 bases, with 21 bases between. CDR1 is SGHTA and CDR2 is FQGTGA in the germline V gene. The CDR3 DNA reads TGTGCCAGCAGCGCTAACCCCCCCAGGGTGGGATCACCCCTCCACTTT. This gives the protein CASSANPPRVGSPLHF. Full variable domain (remainder filled in from reference TRBV7-3 and TRBJ1-6): GAGVSQTPSNKVTEKGKYVELRCDPISGHTALYWYRQSLGQGPEFLIYFQGTGAADDSGLPNDRFFAVRPEGSVSTLKIQRTERGDSAVYLCASSANPPRVGSPLHFGNGTRLTVT.

Concerning this clone itself: This CDR3 is also generated by other DNA sequences in the sample. V gene TRBV4-1 combines with J gene TRBJ2-7, with D tentatively TRBD2 (5 bases). Germline lookup yields CDR1 MGHRA and CDR2 YSYEKL. The CDR3 consists of 15 residues. Trimming left V 1 base short and J 0 bases short, with 10 bases between. The CDR3 DNA reads as TGCGCCAGCAGCCAAGGGACGGGAAGCTCCTACGAGCAGTACTTC. This codes for CASSQGTGSSYEQYF.

The sample holds a few counts of this clone. The CDR3 DNA is TGTGCCATCAGTGATCTTCAGGGGGGCCGAGAGCAGTACTTC. This gives the protein CAISDLQGGREQYF. This sequence joins TRBV10-3 and TRBJ2-7, with D perhaps TRBD1 (7 bases). The CDR3 is 14 amino acids. The germline CDR1 and CDR2 sequences are ENHRY and SYGVKD. V was pared by 3 bases and J by 7 bases, with 16 bases between.

The CDR3 loop is CASSLARPGMGEQYF. In DNA, the CDR3 is TGTGCCAGCAGCTTAGCGCGTCCGGGAATGGGCGAGCAGTACTTC. This rearrangement joins TRBV7-9 to TRBJ2-7, with a tentative D call TRBD2 (5 bases). V gave up 0 bases and J gave up 6 bases, with 15 bases separating them. Germline loops: CDR1 SEHNR, CDR2 FQNEAQ (reference sequence). The CDR3 runs 15 residues.

This clone was found a few times. The rearrangement joins TRBV30 to TRBJ1-6; a weak D match, TRBD1 (5 bases). The V gene's germline CDR1 is GTSNPN and CDR2 SVGIG (reference sequence). This CDR3 comprises 16 residues. The V end was cut by 7 bases, the J end by 1 base, with 17 bases between. The CDR3 DNA follows: TGTGCCTCAAGCTCGGGGGGTAGGTCCTATAATTCACCCCTCCACTTT. Amino acids: CASSSGGRSYNSPLHF.

This chain's CDR3 is CASSELAGGVDEQYF. In DNA form, the CDR3 reads TGTGCCAGCAGTGAACTTGCGGGGGGAGTCGACGAGCAGTACTTC. This chain uses TRBV2 with TRBJ2-7, with TRBD2 identical over 8 bases. Per germline, CDR1 SNHLY and CDR2 FYNNEI. The length of the CDR3 is 15 residues. V lost 2 bases, J lost 5 bases, and 8 bases stayed unmatched.